One sample yielded the 9 T cell receptor beta chains listed below, sequenced in a study of beta chain features in type 1 diabetes. Study-wide findings and caveats: Shortening of TCRB CDR3s, moderate but significant, appeared in all four CD4+ subsets of Type 1 diabetes patients.

Every bit of the isolated RNA underwent reverse transcription, so sequencing read expressed TCRB transcripts. TCRdb's table, derived via immunoSEQ multiplex PCR, lists solely in-frame clones and lacks some. The sample consists of around 360,000 clones, roughly an eighth of them appearing once. No antigens are known for them. The sequenced sample consisted of naive CD4+ T cells from blood. Receptors originate from a young woman with type 1 diabetes.

This clone was detected a few times. This chain uses TRBV9 with TRBJ1-2; possible D gene TRBD1, 6 bases. The CDR3 contains 14 residues. The germline V and J ends were trimmed by 2 bases and 6 bases, with 14 bases remaining between them. Germline V gives CDR1 SGDLS, CDR2 YYNGEE. The CDR3 nucleotides are TGTGCCAGCAGCGTTCCGGCTGGGGGCAATGGCTACACCTTC. Its protein is CASSVPAGGNGYTF. Full variable domain (remainder filled in from reference TRBV9 and TRBJ1-2): DSGVTQTPKHLITATGQRVTLRCSPRSGDLSVYWYQQSLDQGLQFLIQYYNGEERAKGNILERFSAQQFPDLHSELNLSSLELGDSALYFCASSVPAGGNGYTFGSGTRLTVV.

This rearrangement joins TRBV5-1 to TRBJ2-7; TRBD1 matches at 7 bases. J lost 3 bases, V lost 4 bases, and 7 bases had no gene match. There are 14 residues in the CDR3. CDR1 is SGHRS, CDR2 YFSETQ, per germline. CDR3 region: CASSRDRAVYEQYF. The CDR3 DNA reads as TGCGCCAGCAGCCGCGACAGGGCCGTCTACGAGCAGTACTTC.

A few counts support this clone. The J gene is TRBJ2-5, the V gene TRBV5-4; no reliable D call. V lost 1 base and J lost 2, with 9 bases in between. This CDR3 region has 14 residues. CDR1 is SGHNT and CDR2 is YYREEE in the germline V gene (reference sequence). Written as DNA, the CDR3 is TGTGCCAGCAGCTTGCCGTCCACTCAAGAGACCCAGTACTTC. Amino acid sequence: CASSLPSTQETQYF.

The sample holds a few counts of this clone. This chain connects TRBV5-1 to TRBJ2-3; D might be TRBD2 (5 bases). This CDR3 is 15 amino acids long. Germline V gives CDR1 SGHRS, CDR2 YFSETQ. The V gene lost 4 bases and the J gene lost 4 bases, with 16 bases spanning the gap. CDR3 residues: CASSVGGVAPDTQYF. The CDR3 nucleotides read TGCGCCAGCAGCGTCGGAGGTGTAGCGCCAGATACGCAGTATTTT.

This clone occurred a few times. The chain joins TRBV5-4 to TRBJ1-2; 9 bases are a match to TRBD1. Per the germline V gene, CDR1 is SGHNT and CDR2 is YYREEE (reference sequence). The CDR3 sequence is 14 residues long. The junction had 12 bases not matched to a gene; V was cut back by 10 bases and J by 5 bases. The chain's CDR3 is CALAPGQGTYGYTF. The CDR3 coding sequence is TGTGCCTTAGCGCCCGGACAGGGGACTTATGGCTACACCTTC.

The V call is TRBV4-1, the J call TRBJ2-5; 9 positions agree with TRBD1. V lost 0 bases and J lost 1; bases outside the gene matches: 6. The germline V gene encodes CDR1 MGHRA and CDR2 YSYEKL. CDR3 length: 17 residues. The DNA of the CDR3 is TGCGCCAGCAGCCAAGAAACACAGGGGGCGATCCAAGAGACCCAGTACTTC. Its translation: CASSQETQGAIQETQYF.

This clone was observed a handful of times. V is TRBV10-2 and J is TRBJ1-5; the D is unclear. This CDR3 region has 12 residues. Germline CDR1 and CDR2: WSHSY and SAAADI. Deletions cut 2 bases from V and 9 bases from J, with 8 bases between. The chain's CDR3 is CASSEGSGPQHF. The CDR3 DNA sequence: TGCGCCAGCAGTGAGGGAAGCGGGCCCCAGCATTTT.

This clone was seen more than once but under ten times. This rearrangement joins TRBV6-9 to TRBJ2-7; 7 bases align to TRBD2. V was pared by 1 base and J by 4 bases, with 7 bases of the junction left unmatched. This CDR3 contains 15 residues. Per the germline V gene, CDR1 is MNHGY and CDR2 is SVAAGI. DNA of the CDR3: TGTGCCAGCAGTTATTATTGCGGGAGACTGTACGAGCAGTACTTC. This sequence encodes CASSYYCGRLYEQYF.

The J gene is TRBJ1-2, the V gene TRBV5-5, with D unclear. Looked up from germline, CDR1 is SGHKS and CDR2 is YYEKEE (reference sequence). CDR3 length equals 14 residues. V dropped 4 bases and J dropped 7 bases, with 17 bases sitting between them. In DNA form, the CDR3 reads TGTGCCAGCAGCCATATGCTAGACGGAGCTGGCTACACCTTC. This codes for CASSHMLDGAGYTF. Drawing the rest from reference TRBV5-5 and TRBJ1-2, the complete variable domain is DAGVTQSPTHLIKTRGQQVTLRCSPISGHKSVSWYQQVLGQGPQFIFQYYEKEERGRGNFPDRFSARQFPNYSSELNVNALLLGDSALYLCASSHMLDGAGYTFGSGTRLTVV.